This TCR beta chain was captured by sequencing in a study of T cells in Graves' hyperthyroidism and ophthalmopathy. The trim removed 3 bases at V and 6 bases at J, leaving 5 bases unmatched. CDR3 size: 16 residues. CDR1 is LGHNT, CDR2 FRNRAP, per germline. There were TCR beta CDR3 regions amplified from RNA transcripts. HTBI primers were the set used in a first-round RT-PCR of the TCR CDR3. Each CDR3 protein is one row after TCRdb ran MiXCR on the multiplex PCR reads. The sample contains about 210,000 distinct CDR3 sequences, approximately 17% of which appear only once. Ten or more counts support this clonotype.

The chain carries TRBV12-5 and TRBJ1-6; 10 bases agree with TRBD1. Material for sequencing was blood. The TCR was taken from a man aged 45-65 years with Graves' hyperthyroidism. The CDR3 spells CASGFLTGGRNSPLHF. CDR3 coding DNA: TGTGCTAGTGGTTTTCTGACAGGGGGCCGTAATTCACCCCTCCACTTT.